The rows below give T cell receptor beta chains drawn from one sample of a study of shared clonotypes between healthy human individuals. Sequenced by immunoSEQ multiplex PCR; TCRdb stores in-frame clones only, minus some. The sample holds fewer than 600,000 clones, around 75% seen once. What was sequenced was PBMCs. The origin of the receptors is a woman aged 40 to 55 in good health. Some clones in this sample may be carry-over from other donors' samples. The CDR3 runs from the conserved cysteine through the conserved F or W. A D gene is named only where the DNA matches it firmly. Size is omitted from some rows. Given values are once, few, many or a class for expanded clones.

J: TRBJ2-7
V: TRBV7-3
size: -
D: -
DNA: TGTGCCAGCAGCTTAGGCCAGCTAAAATACGAGCAGTACTTC
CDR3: CASSLGQLKYEQYF

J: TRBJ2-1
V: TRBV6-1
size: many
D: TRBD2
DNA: TGTGCCAGCAGTGAAGGGAGCGGGAGGGCGGAGGATGAGCAGTTCTTC
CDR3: CASSEGSGRAEDEQFF

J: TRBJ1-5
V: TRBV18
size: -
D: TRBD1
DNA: TGTGCCAGCTCCCCCGACAGGGGAAATCAGCCCCAGCATTTT
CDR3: CASSPDRGNQPQHF

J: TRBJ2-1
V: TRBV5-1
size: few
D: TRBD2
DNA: TGCGCCAGCCAGCGGGACTACAATGAGCAGTTCTTC
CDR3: CASQRDYNEQFF

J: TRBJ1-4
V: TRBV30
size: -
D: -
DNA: TGTGCCTGGAGTGTAATGGGGGCGGCTGAAAAACTGTTTTTT
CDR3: CAWSVMGAAEKLFF

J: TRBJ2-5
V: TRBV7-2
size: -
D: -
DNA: TGTGCCAGCAGCCCCTGGGGAGACCAAGAGACCCAGTACTTC
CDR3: CASSPWGDQETQYF

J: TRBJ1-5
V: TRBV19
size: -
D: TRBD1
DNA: TGTGCCAGTAGGGATAGGACAGGGGGATTCAATCAGCCCCAGCATTTT
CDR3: CASRDRTGGFNQPQHF

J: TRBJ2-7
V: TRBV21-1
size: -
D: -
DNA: TGTGCCAGCAGCAACGGGACAGCCGGGAACGAGCAGTACTTC
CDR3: CASSNGTAGNEQYF

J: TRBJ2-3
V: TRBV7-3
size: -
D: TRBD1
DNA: TGTGCCAGCAGCTTACGGACAGGGGGGGAAGATACGCAGTATTTT
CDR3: CASSLRTGGEDTQYF

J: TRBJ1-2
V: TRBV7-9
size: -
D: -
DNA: TGTGCCAGCAGCTTAGACAGGACGGGTGGCTACACCTTC
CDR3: CASSLDRTGGYTF

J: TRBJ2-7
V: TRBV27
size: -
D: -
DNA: TGTGCCAGCAGTGCCCGGGCCGGATCCTACGAGCAGTACTTC
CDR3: CASSARAGSYEQYF

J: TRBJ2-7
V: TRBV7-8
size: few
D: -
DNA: TGTGCCAGCAGCACCACCTACGAGCAGTACTTC
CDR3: CASSTTYEQYF

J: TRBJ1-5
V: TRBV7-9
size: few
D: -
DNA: TGTGCCAGCAGCTTAGAAAGTCAGCCCCAGCATTTT
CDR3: CASSLESQPQHF

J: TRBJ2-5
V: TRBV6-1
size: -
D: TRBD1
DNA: TGTGCCAGCAGTGAACCCCGACAGGGCTGGGGGACCCAGTACTTC
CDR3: CASSEPRQGWGTQYF

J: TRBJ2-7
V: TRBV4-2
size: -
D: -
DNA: TGTGCCAGCAGCCAAGAGGGGACTGTTTCCTACGAGCAGTACTTC
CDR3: CASSQEGTVSYEQYF

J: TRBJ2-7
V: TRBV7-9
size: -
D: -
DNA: TGTGCCAGCAGCTTAGATGTGCAGGGAGCCTACGAGCAGTACTTC
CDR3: CASSLDVQGAYEQYF

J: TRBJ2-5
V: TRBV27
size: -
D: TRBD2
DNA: TGTGCCAGCGGAGAGACTAGCGGGAACGAAGAGACCCAGTACTTC
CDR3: CASGETSGNEETQYF

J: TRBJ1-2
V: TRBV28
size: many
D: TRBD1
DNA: TGTGCCAGCAGATCCCTTAGACAGGGGGTTTACTATGGCTACACCTTC
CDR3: CASRSLRQGVYYGYTF

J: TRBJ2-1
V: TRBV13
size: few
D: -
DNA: TGTGCCAGCAGCTTAGTTCCCCTAGGGGACAATGAGCAGTTCTTC
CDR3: CASSLVPLGDNEQFF

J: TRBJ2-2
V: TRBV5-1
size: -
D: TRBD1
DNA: TGCGCCAGCAGCTTGTTCCGGGACAGGGGGAACACCGGGGAGCTGTTTTTT
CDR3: CASSLFRDRGNTGELFF

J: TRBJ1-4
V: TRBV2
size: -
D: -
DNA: TGTGCCAGCAGTGATCGCATGGCTAATGAAAAACTGTTTTTT
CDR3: CASSDRMANEKLFF

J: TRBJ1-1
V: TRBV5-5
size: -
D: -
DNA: TGTGCCAGCAGGCCTTTCCTTTCGACTGAAGCTTTCTTT
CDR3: CASRPFLSTEAFF

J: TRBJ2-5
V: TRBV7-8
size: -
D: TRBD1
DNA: TGTGCCAGCAGCTCCCGGACAGGGGAAGAGACCCAGTACTTC
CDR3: CASSSRTGEETQYF

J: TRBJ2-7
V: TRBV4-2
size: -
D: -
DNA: TGTGCCAGCAGCCAAGATGTCCCGGGCAACTACGAGCAGTACTTC
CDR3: CASSQDVPGNYEQYF

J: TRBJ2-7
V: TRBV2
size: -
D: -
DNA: TGTGCCAGCAACCGCCAGGGGCAGTACGAGCAGTACTTC
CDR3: CASNRQGQYEQYF

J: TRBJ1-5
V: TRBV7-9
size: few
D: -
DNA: TGTGCCAGCAGCTTGGCGGATCAGCCCCAGCATTTT
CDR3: CASSLADQPQHF

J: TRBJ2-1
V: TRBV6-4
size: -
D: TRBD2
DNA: TGTGCCAGCAGTGATTCTCCGGGACTAGGGATATACAATGAGCAGTTCTTC
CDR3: CASSDSPGLGIYNEQFF

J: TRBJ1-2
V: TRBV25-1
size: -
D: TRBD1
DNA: TGTGCCAGCAGTGGCGACAGGGCTAGAGGCTACACCTTC
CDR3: CASSGDRARGYTF

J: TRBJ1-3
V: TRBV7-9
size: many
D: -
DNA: TGTGCCAGCAGCTTAGCAGGAGCTGGAAACACCATATATTTT
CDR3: CASSLAGAGNTIYF

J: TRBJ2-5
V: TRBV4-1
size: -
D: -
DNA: TGCGCCAGCAGCCTCCCAGGGGGGACCCTTGGCAAGACCCAGTACTTC
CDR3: CASSLPGGTLGKTQYF

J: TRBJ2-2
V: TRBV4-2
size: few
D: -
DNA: TGTGCCAGCAGCCCCCAAGAAGTTACACCGTGGGGGGAGCTGTTTTTT
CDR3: CASSPQEVTPWGELFF

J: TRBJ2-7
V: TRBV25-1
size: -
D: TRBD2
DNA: TGTGCCAGCACGGGAAAGCGGGAGGAGCAGTACTTC
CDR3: CASTGKREEQYF

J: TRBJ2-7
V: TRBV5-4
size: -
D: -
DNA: TGTGCCAGCAGCTTGGAAGGCCCGACCCTCTCCGAGCAGTACTTC
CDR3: CASSLEGPTLSEQYF

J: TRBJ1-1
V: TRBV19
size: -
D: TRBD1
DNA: TGTGCCAGTAGTTTGACCGGGACAGGGAGGACTGAAGCTTTCTTT
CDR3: CASSLTGTGRTEAFF

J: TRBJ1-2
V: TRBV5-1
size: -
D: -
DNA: TGCGCCAGCAGCATATTCACAGGGATTAGAAGCTATGGCTACACCTTC
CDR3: CASSIFTGIRSYGYTF

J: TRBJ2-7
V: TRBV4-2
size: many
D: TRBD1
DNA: TGTGCCAGCAGCCAAGACCAGGGGGCCCACTACGAGCAGTACTTC
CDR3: CASSQDQGAHYEQYF

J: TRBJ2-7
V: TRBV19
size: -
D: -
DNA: TGTGCCAGTAGTCCAATAGAGGACGAGCAGTACTTC
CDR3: CASSPIEDEQYF

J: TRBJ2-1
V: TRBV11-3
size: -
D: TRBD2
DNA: TGTGCCAGCAGCTTAGGGACTAGTCTAGGTGAGCAGTTCTTC
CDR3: CASSLGTSLGEQFF

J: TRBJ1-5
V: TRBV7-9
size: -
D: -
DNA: TGTGCCAGCAGCTTAGACCAGGGAGGACAGCCCCAGCATTTT
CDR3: CASSLDQGGQPQHF

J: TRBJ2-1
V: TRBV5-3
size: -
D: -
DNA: TGTGCCAGAAGCTTGGTCGATGAGCAGTTCTTC
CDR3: CARSLVDEQFF

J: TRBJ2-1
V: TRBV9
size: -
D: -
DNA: TGTGCCAGCAGCTTCCACCATGAGCAGTTCTTC
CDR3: CASSFHHEQFF

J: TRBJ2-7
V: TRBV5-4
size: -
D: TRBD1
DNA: TGTGCCAGCAGCAGGCGACAGGGGGTCTACGAGCAGTACTTC
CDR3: CASSRRQGVYEQYF

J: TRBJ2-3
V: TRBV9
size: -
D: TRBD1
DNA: TGTGCCAGCAGCCGGACAGGGGGCGTTGAGGATACGCAGTATTTT
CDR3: CASSRTGGVEDTQYF

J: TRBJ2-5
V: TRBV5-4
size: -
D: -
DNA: TGTGCCAGCAGCCCCTGGGACACGCAAGAGACCCAGTACTTC
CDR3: CASSPWDTQETQYF

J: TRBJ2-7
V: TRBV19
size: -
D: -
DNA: TGTGCCAGTATCAAATGGGGTTGTTCCTACGAGCAGTACTTC
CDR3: CASIKWGCSYEQYF

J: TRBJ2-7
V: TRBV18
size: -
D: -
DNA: TGTGCCAGCTCCACTGGGGAGTCCTACGAGCAGTACTTC
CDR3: CASSTGESYEQYF

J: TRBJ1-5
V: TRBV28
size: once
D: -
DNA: TGTGCCAGCAGCACGATGACGGGAGGGCAGCCCCAGCATTTT
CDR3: CASSTMTGGQPQHF

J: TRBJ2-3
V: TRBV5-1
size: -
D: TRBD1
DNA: TGCGCCAGCAGCTTGGGACAGGGATTAGATACGCAGTATTTT
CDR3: CASSLGQGLDTQYF

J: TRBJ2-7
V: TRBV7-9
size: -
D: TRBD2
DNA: TGTGCCAGCAGCTTGGGGCCGAGATTCAGCGGGAGGTACCACGAGCAGTACTTC
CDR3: CASSLGPRFSGRYHEQYF

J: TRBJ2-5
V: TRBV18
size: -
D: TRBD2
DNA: TGTGCCAGCTCCCTAGCGGGAGATGGAGAGACCCAGTACTTC
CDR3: CASSLAGDGETQYF

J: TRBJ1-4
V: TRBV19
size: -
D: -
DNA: TGTGCCAGTAGTATTACCGGGGTCTCTGAAAAACTGTTTTTT
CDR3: CASSITGVSEKLFF

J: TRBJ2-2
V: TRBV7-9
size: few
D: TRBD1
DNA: TGTGCCAGCAGCTACTCCCGGGACAGGGGGACCGGGGAGCTGTTTTTT
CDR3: CASSYSRDRGTGELFF

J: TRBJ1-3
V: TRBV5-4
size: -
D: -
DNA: TGTGCCAGCAGCTCCCCGGGGTTGGTTGGATCCGGAAACACCATATATTTT
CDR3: CASSSPGLVGSGNTIYF